This is a list of T cell receptor beta chains from one sample in a study of blood T cell repertoires in COVID-19. Here immunoSEQ multiplex PCR was the method, and the copy in TCRdb shows in-frame clones only, minus some. The data hold some 110,000 clones, with 80% to 85% observed a single time. The source material was peripheral blood. The receptors derive from an older woman with acute or convalescent COVID-19. Each CDR3 is given with its conserved first and last residue. The D gene is left open where the match is weak. The size of a clone is reported for some rows only, either as once, few or many, or as a class for expanded clones.

j_call	v_call	d_call	clone_size	cdr3_length	cdr3_aa	cdr3_nt
TRBJ1-1	TRBV6-5	-	-	12	CASNRISTEAFF	TGTGCCAGCAACAGGATTAGCACTGAAGCTTTCTTT
TRBJ2-7	TRBV19	TRBD1	-	14	CASREAGTVYEQYF	TGTGCCAGTAGGGAGGCCGGGACAGTCTACGAGCAGTACTTC
TRBJ1-5	TRBV5-5	-	-	14	CASSLEAGYQPQHF	TGTGCCAGCAGCTTGGAGGCAGGGTATCAGCCCCAGCATTTT
TRBJ1-5	TRBV6-4	-	-	15	CASSESPGGNQPQHF	TGTGCCAGCAGTGAAAGTCCGGGGGGCAATCAGCCCCAGCATTTT
TRBJ1-2	TRBV10-3	-	-	13	CTISGEQGYGYTF	TGTACCATCAGTGGGGAACAGGGATATGGCTACACCTTC
TRBJ1-1	TRBV30	-	-	13	CAWSGGRDTEAFF	TGTGCCTGGAGTGGGGGCCGGGACACTGAAGCTTTCTTT
TRBJ1-6	TRBV4-1	-	-	16	CASSQGLRGGNSPLHF	TGCGCCAGCAGCCAAGGGCTCCGGGGAGGAAATTCACCCCTCCACTTT
TRBJ2-2	TRBV5-4	-	-	15	CASSLDPSITGELFF	TGTGCCAGCAGCTTGGATCCTAGTATCACCGGGGAGCTGTTTTTT
TRBJ2-3	TRBV9	-	-	15	CASSLQVLSTDTQYF	TGTGCCAGCAGCTTGCAGGTCCTTAGCACAGATACGCAGTATTTT
TRBJ2-7	TRBV30	-	-	15	CAWSVRGAAVYEQYF	TGTGCCTGGAGTGTACGTGGAGCTGCTGTCTACGAGCAGTACTTC
TRBJ1-3	TRBV3-1/TRBV3-2	TRBD1	-	14	CASSQDDRDHTIYF	TGTGCCAGCAGCCAAGATGACAGGGACCACACCATATATTTT
TRBJ2-1	TRBV13	TRBD2	few	14	CASRPRTRSNEQFF	TGTGCCAGCAGACCAAGGACTAGGTCTAATGAGCAGTTCTTC
TRBJ2-4	TRBV5-1	TRBD2	-	15	CASSSRVAGKNIQYF	TGCGCCAGCAGCTCCCGGGTAGCGGGAAAAAACATTCAGTACTTC
TRBJ2-5	TRBV12-5	TRBD2	-	15	CASGLAGTREETQYF	TGTGCTAGTGGTTTGGCCGGGACTAGAGAGGAGACCCAGTACTTC
TRBJ1-6	TRBV3-1/TRBV3-2	-	few	14	CASSQESENSPLHF	TGTGCCAGCAGCCAAGAGTCAGAAAATTCACCCCTCCACTTT
TRBJ2-1	TRBV15	TRBD2	-	14	CATSRPGTSREQFF	TGTGCCACCAGCCGGCCAGGGACTAGTCGCGAGCAGTTCTTC
TRBJ1-5	TRBV5-6	-	-	16	CASSLDGGNSNQPQHF	TGTGCCAGCAGCTTGGATGGAGGGAATAGCAATCAGCCCCAGCATTTT
TRBJ1-3	TRBV7-9	TRBD1	-	15	CASRRGQGVGNTIYF	TGTGCCAGCAGACGTGGACAGGGGGTCGGAAACACCATATATTTT
TRBJ2-5	TRBV19	-	-	14	CASSPNSAWETQYF	TGTGCCAGTAGTCCAAACTCAGCGTGGGAGACCCAGTACTTC
TRBJ1-1	TRBV5-4	-	-	13	CASSDRSDRTAFF	TGTGCCAGCAGCGATCGGTCCGACAGGACCGCTTTCTTT
TRBJ2-7	TRBV5-5	TRBD2	-	15	CASSPLAGSTYEQYF	TGTGCCAGCAGCCCCCTAGCGGGCAGTACCTACGAGCAGTACTTC
TRBJ2-1	TRBV5-1	TRBD2	-	14	CASSPGTTNNEQFF	TGCGCCAGCAGCCCCGGGACTACCAACAATGAGCAGTTCTTC
TRBJ2-2	TRBV5-4	TRBD1	few	14	CASQRDRGAGELFF	TGTGCCAGCCAACGGGACAGGGGGGCCGGGGAGCTGTTTTTT
TRBJ2-2	TRBV24-1	-	-	17	CATSDFRRGKNTGELFF	TGTGCCACCAGTGATTTCCGCAGGGGCAAGAACACCGGGGAGCTGTTTTTT
TRBJ2-5	TRBV18	-	once	12	CASSLKRETQYF	TGTGCCAGCTCGCTGAAGAGAGAGACCCAGTACTTC
TRBJ1-1	TRBV5-1	TRBD1	once	14	CASSWTGLNTEAFF	TGCGCCAGCAGCTGGACAGGGCTGAACACTGAAGCTTTCTTT
TRBJ2-1	TRBV24-1	TRBD2	-	18	CATSDPSTSASSYNEQFF	TGTGCCACCAGTGATCCCTCTACTAGCGCCAGCTCCTACAATGAGCAGTTCTTC
TRBJ1-4	TRBV2	-	-	14	CASSSGTINEKLFF	TGTGCCAGCAGTAGCGGGACAATTAATGAAAAACTGTTTTTT
TRBJ1-4	TRBV28	-	few	16	CASSSFGGPPGEKLFF	TGTGCCAGCAGTTCTTTCGGGGGACCGCCTGGGGAAAAACTGTTTTTT
TRBJ2-1	TRBV29-1	TRBD2	-	16	CSVEGGTSGSYNEQFF	TGCAGCGTTGAAGGGGGGACTAGCGGGAGTTACAATGAGCAGTTCTTC
TRBJ2-1	TRBV6-5	-	-	14	CASRPPGEGREQFF	TGTGCCAGCAGGCCCCCCGGCGAGGGTCGTGAGCAGTTCTTC
TRBJ2-3	TRBV7-9	TRBD1	-	15	CASSFEGQGADTQYF	TGTGCCAGCAGCTTTGAGGGACAGGGTGCAGATACGCAGTATTTT
TRBJ1-2	TRBV7-8	TRBD1	-	15	CASSSGRGRPGGYTF	TGTGCCAGCAGCTCCGGGAGGGGGCGCCCAGGTGGCTACACCTTC
TRBJ2-1	TRBV19	-	-	16	CASSMAAGNAYNEQFF	TGTGCCAGTAGTATGGCGGCCGGGAACGCCTACAATGAGCAGTTCTTC
TRBJ2-1	TRBV11-2	TRBD2	few	15	CASSPGGTSTEEQFF	TGTGCCAGCAGCCCCGGAGGGACTAGCACGGAGGAGCAGTTCTTC
TRBJ2-2	TRBV9	-	-	15	CASSVGGGNTGELFF	TGTGCCAGCAGCGTAGGTGGGGGCAACACCGGGGAGCTGTTTTTT
TRBJ1-1	TRBV6-1	TRBD1	-	15	CASSERWTGYAEAFF	TGTGCCAGCAGTGAGCGCTGGACAGGGTATGCTGAAGCTTTCTTT
TRBJ1-2	TRBV6-2/TRBV6-3	TRBD1	-	15	CASSYPDRGNYGYTF	TGTGCCAGCAGTTACCCGGACAGGGGCAACTATGGCTACACCTTC
TRBJ2-2	TRBV6-5	TRBD1	many	14	CASMGQGSIGELFF	TGTGCCAGCATGGGACAGGGTTCTATCGGGGAGCTGTTTTTT
TRBJ1-2	TRBV5-4	-	-	15	CASSSGGGAARGYTF	TGTGCCAGCAGCTCGGGGGGAGGGGCCGCCCGGGGCTACACCTTC
TRBJ2-3	TRBV11-2	-	-	14	CASSSGTSTDTQYF	TGTGCCAGCAGCTCCGGGACTAGCACAGATACGCAGTATTTT
TRBJ2-7	TRBV30	TRBD2	-	13	CAWRASGSYEQYF	TGTGCCTGGAGGGCTAGCGGGAGCTACGAGCAGTACTTC
TRBJ2-1	TRBV19	-	-	17	CASSPFYAGASYNEQFF	TGTGCCAGTAGTCCCTTTTATGCGGGGGCCTCCTACAATGAGCAGTTCTTC
TRBJ2-7	TRBV6-1	-	few	11	CASSRQYEQYF	TGTGCCAGCAGCCGACAGTACGAGCAGTACTTC
TRBJ1-2	TRBV6-6	TRBD1	medium-sized	14	CASTTGDRNYGYTF	TGTGCCAGCACTACAGGGGACCGTAACTATGGCTACACCTTC
TRBJ1-5	TRBV9	-	-	14	CASSVAVSGQPQHF	TGTGCCAGCAGCGTAGCGGTGTCAGGGCAGCCCCAGCATTTT
TRBJ2-1	TRBV15	TRBD2	-	17	CATSRESGRGSYNEQFF	TGTGCCACCAGCAGAGAAAGCGGGAGGGGGTCCTACAATGAGCAGTTCTTC
TRBJ2-2	TRBV5-1	TRBD1	-	16	CASSPPGQESTGELFF	TGCGCCAGCAGCCCTCCGGGACAGGAAAGCACCGGGGAGCTGTTTTTT
TRBJ1-4	TRBV5-1	TRBD1	few	14	CASSSTGFGEKLFF	TGCGCCAGCAGCTCGACAGGGTTCGGTGAAAAACTGTTTTTT
TRBJ2-7	TRBV5-1	-	-	14	CASSRDRSLYEQYF	TGCGCCAGCAGCCGAGACAGGTCCCTTTACGAGCAGTACTTC
TRBJ2-7	TRBV13	TRBD2	-	16	CASSLRSSGGSYEQYF	TGTGCCAGCAGCCTACGTTCTAGCGGGGGTTCCTACGAGCAGTACTTC
TRBJ2-3	TRBV10-3	TRBD2	-	14	CATKKGGPPDTQYF	TGTGCCACCAAGAAGGGAGGGCCCCCAGATACGCAGTATTTT
TRBJ2-7	TRBV7-9	-	-	13	CASRSANNYEQYF	TGTGCCAGCAGGTCCGCAAACAACTACGAGCAGTACTTC
TRBJ1-4	TRBV10-3	TRBD1	-	14	CAIREGQGYEKLFF	TGTGCCATCAGAGAGGGACAGGGGTACGAAAAACTGTTTTTT
TRBJ1-1	TRBV7-9	-	-	15	CASSLGDQGGSEAFF	TGTGCCAGCAGCTTAGGAGATCAGGGAGGCTCTGAAGCTTTCTTT